The rows below give T cell receptor beta chains drawn from one sample of a study of blood T cell repertoires in COVID-19. Method: immunoSEQ multiplex PCR; TCRdb's copy keeps in-frame clones and lacks some. The table has 200,000 to 250,000 clones, over 65% seen once. Sequenced material: PBMCs or T cells enriched from blood (not recorded which). These TCRs come from a woman between 55 and 75 years old who had recovered from COVID-19. Each CDR3 is given with its conserved first and last residue. A D gene is named only where the DNA matches it firmly.

D gene | V gene | CDR3 protein
TRBD1 | TRBV7-2 | CASSFSGQGNQPQHF
TRBD2 | TRBV7-2 | CASTRSSGGATDTQYF
. | TRBV9 | CASSVGWQGWGYTF
. | TRBV7-6 | CASSKTGSPPLYTQYF
. | TRBV25-1 | CASSDLGATDTQYF
. | TRBV5-1 | CASNRGGTEAFF
. | TRBV30 | CAWSVSTGKRTYSNQPQHF
. | TRBV3-1/TRBV3-2 | CASSPLETIYGYTF
TRBD2 | TRBV4-2 | CASSPGLAGGTRNTGELFF
. | TRBV6-5 | CASSYSSSRLGTQYF
. | TRBV7-2 | CASSLDGYNSPLHF
TRBD2 | TRBV5-1 | CASSLASLAGAGETQYF
TRBD1 | TRBV5-1 | CASSLEAVTGDIDEQFF
. | TRBV19 | CATDPGSTEAFF
. | TRBV19 | CASNSQGVSEKLFF
. | TRBV19 | CASSIATGRVNQPQHF
. | TRBV2 | CASSGGGAGALFYNEQFF
TRBD2 | TRBV14 | CASSQQTGLAGGHEQFF
. | TRBV4-1 | CASSWGTQNEQYF
. | TRBV4-3 | CASSQEGRGRGYTF
. | TRBV11-2 | CASSLDSYYGYTF
TRBD1 | TRBV19 | CASSNKSGTANTEAFF
TRBD1 | TRBV7-2 | CASSLGGQGYEQYF
. | TRBV7-8 | CASSEAEYSNQPQHF
TRBD1 | TRBV19 | CASSIGQGGEKLFF
. | TRBV10-3 | CAAYPGSNQPQHF
TRBD1 | TRBV10-1 | CAGRGTAVNSNQPQHF
. | TRBV21-1 | CASSGQGSGNQPQHF
TRBD1 | TRBV5-1 | CASSLPQGANTEAFF
. | TRBV11-2 | CASSLDWRETRSYEQYF
TRBD1 | TRBV19 | CASSKGPIGGGTEAFF
. | TRBV12-3/TRBV12-4 | CASSVSSRGEAFF
. | TRBV14 | CASSQVQGIGNTEAFF
. | TRBV19 | CASSVSSDTQYF
TRBD1 | TRBV10-3 | CAISESPGTGSSYEQYF
. | TRBV11-2 | CASSLDLNQPQHF
TRBD1 | TRBV11-2 | CASSPSRGLNSPLHF
. | TRBV4-3 | CASSQDYPPGRGAFF
. | TRBV18 | CASSGIGEGYTF
TRBD1 | TRBV5-1 | CASSPPETGFDEQFF
. | TRBV5-1 | CASSSDSKETQYF
TRBD1 | TRBV7-6 | CASGNPGQGYEQYF
. | TRBV6-5 | CASSPTASNYGYTF
. | TRBV5-1 | CASRPSTNGRTEAFF
. | TRBV6-5 | CASSYSVRAEKLFF
. | TRBV10-3 | CAISASDMYEQYF
. | TRBV4-1 | CASSAGSAAGYEQYF